This T cell receptor beta chain was documented in a study of response to subunit inactivated influenza vaccine. Whole-study findings and limits: With each seasonal influenza vaccination, the authors suggested, few new T cells are recruited.

Points on this clonotype: The target antigen is unknown.

TCRdb called the RT-PCR reads again in MiXCR, with one record for every CDR3 protein. This sample has 600,000 to 850,000 distinct CDR3 sequences, with around 13% found just once. From germline, CDR1 is MNHEY and CDR2 SVGEGT. The CDR3 loop spans 13 amino acids. Trimming stripped 3 bases from V and 4 bases from J, with 9 bases between. The sequencing here drew on PBMCs from blood, taken around two weeks before vaccination. The chain is built from TRBV6-2 or TRBV6-3 and TRBJ1-2; D is uncertain. The clonotype comes from a man aged 50 or older who received an inactivated influenza vaccine. This CDR3 is CASSYDTIYGYTF. In nucleotides, the CDR3 is TGTGCCAGCAGTTATGACACGATCTATGGCTACACCTTC.